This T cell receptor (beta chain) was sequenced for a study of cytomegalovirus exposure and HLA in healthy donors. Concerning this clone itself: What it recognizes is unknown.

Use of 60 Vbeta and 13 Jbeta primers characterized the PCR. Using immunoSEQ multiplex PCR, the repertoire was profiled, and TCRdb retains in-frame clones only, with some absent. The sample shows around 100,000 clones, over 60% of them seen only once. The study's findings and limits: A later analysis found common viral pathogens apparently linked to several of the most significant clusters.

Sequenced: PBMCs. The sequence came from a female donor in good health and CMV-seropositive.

CDR3 residues: CASSPQGLAGGSNNEQFF. The CDR3 DNA sequence: TGTGCCAGCAGTCCGCAGGGACTAGCGGGAGGAAGTAACAATGAGCAGTTCTTC. The chain recombines TRBV28 with TRBJ2-1, with TRBD2 identical over 15 bases. The CDR3 length is 18 residues. V trimming: 5 bases; J trimming: 5 bases; junction bases outside the gene matches: 10. Germline-derived CDR1 and CDR2 are MDHEN and SYDVKM.